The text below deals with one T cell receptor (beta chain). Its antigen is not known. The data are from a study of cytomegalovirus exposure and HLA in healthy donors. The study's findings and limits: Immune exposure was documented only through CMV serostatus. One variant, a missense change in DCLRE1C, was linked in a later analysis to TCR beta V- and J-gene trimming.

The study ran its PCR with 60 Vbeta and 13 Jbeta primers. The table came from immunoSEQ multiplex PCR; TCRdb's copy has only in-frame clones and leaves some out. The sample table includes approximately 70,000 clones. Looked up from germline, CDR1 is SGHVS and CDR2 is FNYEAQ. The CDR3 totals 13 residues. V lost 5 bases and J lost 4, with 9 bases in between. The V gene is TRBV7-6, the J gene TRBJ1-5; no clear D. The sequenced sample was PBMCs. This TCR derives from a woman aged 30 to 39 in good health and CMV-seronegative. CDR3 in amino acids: CASSIQMNQPQHF. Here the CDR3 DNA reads TGTGCCAGCAGCATCCAAATGAATCAGCCCCAGCATTTT.